One and the same sample provided the 18 T cell receptor beta chains below, sequenced in a study of T cells in Graves' hyperthyroidism and ophthalmopathy. The source material, RNA transcripts, was used to amplify TCR beta CDR3 regions. TCR CDR3 regions were first amplified by RT-PCR with HTBI primers. MiXCR was run by TCRdb on the multiplex PCR reads, yielding one entry per CDR3 protein. The sample yields 350,000 to 400,000 distinct CDR3 sequences, about 18% seen once. Sequencing was carried out using blood. All receptors derive from a man between 18 and 35 years old with Graves' ophthalmopathy.

About this clonotype itself: A much larger clonotype is one base distant, so this may be a read error. The CDR3 region has the DNA TGTGTCAGCAGCCAAGATAGGGAGGGTGCGAGTGAAAAACTGTTTTTT. Translating it yields CVSSQDREGASEKLFF. This chain connects TRBV3-1 to TRBJ1-4; D not certain. The CDR3 is 16 residues long. The germline V gene encodes CDR1 LGHDT and CDR2 YNNKEL (reference sequence).

This clonotype was seen many times. The chain uses TRBV6-1 and TRBJ2-5, with TRBD1 matching over 7 bases. This CDR3 is 14 amino acids long. J gave up 5 bases and V 2 bases, and 5 bases lay outside the gene matches. Germline CDR1 MNHNS, CDR2 SASEGT. Here the CDR3 reads CASSERGPSETQYF. The CDR3 DNA sequence: TGTGCCAGCAGTGAAAGGGGGCCGAGCGAGACCCAGTACTTC.

This clonotype was counted at least ten times. The V and J genes are TRBV11-2 and TRBJ2-1; 8 bases fit TRBD1. Germline V gene lookup returns CDR1 SGHAT and CDR2 FQNNGV. Losses at the gene ends were 5 bases for V and 7 bases for J; bases not matched to a gene: 4. The CDR3 has 13 residues. Here the CDR3 reads CASSRTGRNEQFF. The CDR3 DNA follows: TGTGCCAGCAGCCGGACAGGGCGGAATGAGCAGTTCTTC.

The chain carries TRBV6-1 and TRBJ2-3; D ambiguous. V dropped 2 bases and J dropped 2 bases, with 14 bases sitting between them. Germline-derived CDR1 and CDR2 are MNHNS and SASEGT. This CDR3 has 16 amino acids. CDR3 region: CASSERRLLVTDTQYF. The CDR3 bases are TGTGCCAGCAGTGAAAGGCGCCTACTGGTCACAGATACGCAGTATTTT.

The rearrangement uses TRBV6-1 and TRBJ1-6, with 7 bases lining up with TRBD1. There are 15 residues in the CDR3. Germline CDR1 is MNHNS and CDR2 is SASEGT. V was clipped by 7 bases and J by 6 bases; unmatched bases: 9. CDR3: CASKIDRELNSPLHF. For the CDR3, the DNA is TGTGCCAGCAAAATAGACAGGGAACTTAATTCACCCCTCCACTTT.

The V gene is TRBV10-3, the J gene TRBJ1-2; perhaps TRBD1 as D (5 bases). The CDR3 is made up of 16 amino acids. V lost 8 bases and J lost 0, with 19 bases in between. Germline V lookup: CDR1 ENHRY, CDR2 SYGVKD. CDR3 amino acids: CAIRGAGQSSNYGYTF. The CDR3 region has the DNA TGTGCCATCCGAGGGGCAGGCCAGTCCTCTAACTATGGCTACACCTTC.

The rearrangement links TRBV5-1 to TRBJ2-7, with a possible D match to TRBD1 (6 bases). The CDR3 sequence is 16 residues long. The V gene lost 1 base and the J gene lost 0 bases, with 14 bases spanning the gap. CDR1 is SGHRS and CDR2 is YFSETQ in the germline V gene. The CDR3 loop reads CASSLSPGQNSYEQYF. The CDR3 nucleotides are TGCGCCAGCAGCTTGTCCCCTGGACAGAACTCCTACGAGCAGTACTTC.

This clonotype was detected many times. V and J are TRBV28 and TRBJ2-5; D may be TRBD1 (6 bases). The V gene lost 9 bases and the J gene lost 5 bases, with 16 bases spanning the gap. The CDR3 loop spans 13 amino acids. From germline, CDR1 is MDHEN and CDR2 SYDVKM. CDR3 bases: TGTGCCAGTTACACCCAGGGGTACGAGACCCAGTACTTC. This encodes CASYTQGYETQYF.

Many counts were recorded for this clonotype. CDR3: CASSNPHGGQETQYF. The CDR3 bases are TGTGCCAGCAGTAATCCGCACGGGGGGCAAGAGACCCAGTACTTC. The V call is TRBV2, the J call TRBJ2-5; 7 bases align to TRBD2. This CDR3 is 15 amino acids long. CDR1 is SNHLY and CDR2 is FYNNEI in the germline V gene. The trim removed 5 bases at V and 2 bases at J, leaving 8 bases unmatched.

This clonotype was detected many times. V and J are TRBV7-3 and TRBJ1-5; D uncertain. Trimming shortened V by 0 bases and J by 4 bases, and 4 bases separated the two germline ends. This CDR3 spans 13 amino acids. Germline CDR1 SGHTA, CDR2 FQGTGA. The DNA for the CDR3 is TGTGCCAGCAGCTTAACGCGTAATCAGCCCCAGCATTTT. Translated, it gives CASSLTRNQPQHF.

This clonotype was detected ten times or more. The J gene is TRBJ1-2, the V gene TRBV7-2; D is unresolved. The CDR3 has 13 amino acids. Trimming cost V 5 bases and J 4 bases, with 11 bases left between them. The germline V gene has CDR1 SGHTA and CDR2 FQGNSA. The CDR3 DNA reads as TGTGCCAGCAGCACCGGGAGCCTCTATGGCTACACCTTC. The encoded protein is CASSTGSLYGYTF.

The chain is built from TRBV20-1 and TRBJ1-1, with TRBD1 matching 10 bases. CDR1 is DFQATT, CDR2 SNEGSKA, per germline (reference sequence). The CDR3 contains 15 residues. V lost 6 bases to trimming and J lost 4 bases; unmatched junction nucleotides: 11. This chain's CDR3 is CSASPGQGLGTEAFF. The CDR3 DNA follows: TGCAGTGCCAGCCCGGGACAGGGGTTGGGCACTGAAGCTTTCTTT.

This clonotype occurred many times. The rearrangement joins TRBV10-2 to TRBJ2-7; 15 bases line up with TRBD2. Germline V CDR1 and CDR2: WSHSY, SAAADI. V lost 8 bases, J lost 6 bases, and 14 bases stayed unmatched. This CDR3 spans 17 amino acids. The CDR3 sequence is CASATGLAGGPFGEQYF. The CDR3 DNA follows: TGCGCCAGCGCCACCGGACTAGCGGGGGGGCCATTCGGCGAGCAGTACTTC.

This clonotype has a count of ten or more. The chain joins TRBV27 to TRBJ1-4; D unresolved. The germline V gene has CDR1 MNHEY and CDR2 SMNVEV (reference sequence). The length of the CDR3 is 15 residues. With 2 bases removed from V and 7 bases from J, the gap between germline ends came to 14 bases. Here the CDR3 reads CASSLSRALGEKLFF. CDR3 nucleotides: TGTGCCAGCAGTTTAAGTCGGGCCTTGGGTGAAAAACTGTTTTTT.

In its sample, this clonotype was seen many times. The chain carries TRBV13 and TRBJ2-7; D is possibly TRBD2 (6 bases). The ends were cut back, 4 bases at V and 9 bases at J, with 19 bases in the middle. Germline V CDR1 and CDR2: PRHDT, FYEKMQ (reference sequence). CDR3 length equals 14 residues. The CDR3 region is CASSYRDGGRGQYF. Here the CDR3 DNA reads TGTGCCAGCAGCTACCGGGACGGGGGAAGGGGGCAGTACTTC.

The V call is TRBV4-2, the J call TRBJ2-2, with no clear D. This CDR3 is built from 17 residues. V dropped 4 bases and J dropped 2 bases, with 17 bases sitting between them. Germline-derived CDR1 and CDR2 are LGHNA and YNFKEQ. This CDR3 reads CASSRSGQNLNTGELFF. CDR3 bases: TGTGCCAGCAGCCGCTCCGGGCAGAACCTTAACACCGGGGAGCTGTTTTTT.

The chain's CDR3 is CASSPRLADPYEQYF. CDR3 DNA sequence: TGTGCCAGCAGCCCCAGACTAGCGGACCCCTACGAGCAGTACTTC. The V and J genes are TRBV9 and TRBJ2-7; TRBD2 matches at 9 bases. V shed 4 bases and J 2 bases; nucleotides not matched to a gene: 7. From germline, CDR1 is SGDLS and CDR2 YYNGEE. The CDR3 has 15 amino acids. Full variable domain (rest looked up from reference TRBV9 and TRBJ2-7): DSGVTQTPKHLITATGQRVTLRCSPRSGDLSVYWYQQSLDQGLQFLIQYYNGEERAKGNILERFSAQQFPDLHSELNLSSLELGDSALYFCASSPRLADPYEQYFGPGTRLTVT.

This clonotype was found many times. Here the CDR3 DNA reads TGTGCCAGCAGAACAGTGAGAATTGGGACGTTGCCAGCCAAAAACATTCAGTACTTC. This gives the protein CASRTVRIGTLPAKNIQYF. The chain couples TRBV2 to TRBJ2-4, with D tentatively TRBD1 or TRBD2 (5 bases each). CDR1 and CDR2 from the germline V gene are SNHLY and FYNNEI. CDR3 size: 19 residues. The germline V and J ends were trimmed by 6 bases and 0 bases, with 24 bases remaining between them.